What follows are 11 T cell receptor beta chains derived from one specimen sequenced in a study of blood T cell repertoires in COVID-19. Using immunoSEQ multiplex PCR, the repertoire was profiled, and TCRdb retains in-frame clones only, with some absent. This table holds around 95,000 clones, more than 85% found once. The sequenced material came from peripheral blood. Receptor source: a man aged 45-60 years with active COVID-19.

The J gene is TRBJ2-7, the V gene TRBV10-2; tentatively, D is TRBD1 (5 bases). Trimming stripped 0 bases from V and 7 bases from J, with 10 bases between. Germline CDR1 WSHSY, CDR2 SAAADI. The CDR3 runs to 13 residues. DNA for the CDR3: TGCGCCAGCAGTGAGTCGGACACGAGGGAGCAGTACGTC. This translates into CASSESDTREQYV.

V is TRBV2 and J is TRBJ2-1; TRBD2 matches at 11 bases. The length of the CDR3 is 13 residues. Germline V CDR1 and CDR2: SNHLY, FYNNEI. After removal of 7 bases from V and 6 bases from J, the junction contained 2 bases not matched to a gene. DNA of the CDR3: TGTGCCAGCATAGCGGGGGGGCTCAATGAGCAGTTCTTC. Translation gives CASIAGGLNEQFF.

This chain joins TRBV6-5 and TRBJ2-7; 11 nucleotides align to TRBD1. V was pared by 6 bases and J by 3 bases, with 4 bases of the junction left unmatched. CDR3 length equals 14 residues. Germline V gene sequence: CDR1 MNHEY, CDR2 SVGAGI. For the CDR3, the DNA is TGTGCCAGCAGGCCCGGGACAGGGGGCTACGAGCAGTACGTC. This gives the protein CASRPGTGGYEQYV.

This rearrangement joins TRBV11-3 to TRBJ2-2; TRBD2 matches 8 bases. The CDR3 length is 17 residues. Germline V gives CDR1 SGHNT, CDR2 YENEEA. V gave up 5 bases and J gave up 5 bases; unmatched junction bases: 13. CDR3 sequence reads: CASSTGGGRPDTGELFF. As DNA, the CDR3 is TGTGCCAGCAGCACGGGGGGCGGGAGGCCGGATACCGGGGAGCTGTTTTTT.

The chain combines TRBV5-1 with TRBJ1-4, with TRBD1 matching 11 bases. The CDR3 loop spans 14 amino acids. With V trimmed by 2 bases and J by 8 bases, 2 bases remained unmatched. CDR1 and CDR2 (germline): SGHRS, YFSETQ. This chain's CDR3 is CASSFGQGAEKLFF. The CDR3 DNA is TGCGCCAGCAGCTTTGGACAGGGGGCAGAAAAACTGTTTTTT.

This rearrangement joins TRBV5-4 to TRBJ2-5, with 12 bases that match TRBD2. The CDR3 totals 17 residues. The V gene end was trimmed by 1 base and the J gene end by 4 bases; junction bases not matched to a gene: 8. CDR1 and CDR2 (germline): SGHNT, YYREEE (reference sequence). The CDR3 spells CASSLRLAGVGGETQYF. CDR3 sequence (DNA): TGTGCCAGCAGCTTGAGACTAGCGGGGGTTGGGGGAGAGACCCAGTACTTC.

In nucleotides, the CDR3 is TGTGCCAGCAGCGCGACTTCCCTCACCGGGGTGGACGAGCAGTACTTC. This translates into CASSATSLTGVDEQYF. V gene TRBV9 combines with J gene TRBJ2-7; TRBD2 is a possible D gene (5 bases). Trimming took off 3 bases at V and 5 bases at J, with 21 bases between the two ends. CDR3 size: 16 residues. Germline V CDR1 and CDR2: SGDLS, YYNGEE.

The genes are TRBV11-2 and TRBJ2-7; 7 bases are a match to TRBD1. Germline CDR1 reads SGHAT; CDR2 reads FQNNGV. The CDR3 is 14 residues long. The J segment lost 0 bases and the V segment lost 6 bases, leaving 5 bases of the junction unmatched. The CDR3 is CASSPGQVSYEQYV. CDR3 DNA sequence: TGTGCCAGCAGTCCTGGACAGGTCTCCTACGAGCAGTACGTC.

This clone showed up just once. This chain connects TRBV5-4 to TRBJ2-3; 9 positions agree with TRBD2. Germline values: CDR1 SGHNT, CDR2 YYREEE (reference sequence). The CDR3 extends over 16 amino acids. The J segment lost 4 bases and the V segment lost 0 bases, leaving 6 bases of the junction unmatched. The CDR3 coding sequence is TGTGCCAGCAGCTTGGCCGTCGGCGGGGGGGCAGATACGCAGTATTTT. Protein: CASSLAVGGGADTQYF.

This clone was counted a single time. The chain links TRBV7-9 to TRBJ2-2; 9 bases match TRBD1. Germline loops: CDR1 SEHNR, CDR2 FQNEAQ (reference sequence). The CDR3 is made up of 14 amino acids. After removal of 7 bases from V and 1 base from J, the junction contained 1 base not matched to a gene. CDR3 in amino acids: CASKGQGNTGELFF. CDR3 DNA sequence: TGTGCCAGCAAGGGACAGGGGAACACCGGGGAGCTGTTTTTT.

The chain employs TRBV13 and TRBJ1-5; 11 bases align to TRBD1. The CDR3 has 16 amino acids. Germline values: CDR1 PRHDT, CDR2 FYEKMQ (reference sequence). V gave up 0 bases and J gave up 6 bases; unmatched junction bases: 4. The CDR3 region has the DNA TGTGCCAGCAGCTTAGGCTGGACAGGGGGCATTCAGCCCCAGCATTTT. It specifies CASSLGWTGGIQPQHF.